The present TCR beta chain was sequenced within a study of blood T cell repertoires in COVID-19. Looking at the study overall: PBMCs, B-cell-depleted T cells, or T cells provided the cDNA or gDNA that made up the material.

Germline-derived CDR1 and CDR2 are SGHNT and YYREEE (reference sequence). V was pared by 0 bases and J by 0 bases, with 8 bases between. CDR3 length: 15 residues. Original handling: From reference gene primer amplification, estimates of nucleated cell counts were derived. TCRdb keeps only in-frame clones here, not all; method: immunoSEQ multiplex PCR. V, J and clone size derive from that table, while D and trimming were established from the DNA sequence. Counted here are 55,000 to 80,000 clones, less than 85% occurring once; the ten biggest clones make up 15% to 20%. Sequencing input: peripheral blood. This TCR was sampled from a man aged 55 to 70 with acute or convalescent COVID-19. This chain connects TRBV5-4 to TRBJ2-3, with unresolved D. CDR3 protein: CASSLGVLSTDTQYF. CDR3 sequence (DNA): TGTGCCAGCAGCTTGGGAGTACTTAGCACAGATACGCAGTATTTT.